Below are 23 T cell receptor beta chains sequenced from a single sample in a study of T-cell reconstitution after alpha-beta-depleted transplantation in children. Unique molecular identifiers were used in preparing the TCRbeta library. TCRdb reanalysed the PCR reads using MiXCR and keeps one entry per CDR3 protein. This table has 190,000 or so distinct CDR3 sequences, roughly 6.5% appearing once. The material sequenced was PBMCs, taken before TCRalphabeta/CD19-depleted stem cell transplant. Receptors were obtained from a girl less than two years old with combined immunodeficiency, due to receive a stem cell transplant.

This clonotype appeared many times. This CDR3 reads CSVPGRGGMNTEAFF. The CDR3 DNA reads as TGCAGCGTCCCTGGTCGGGGAGGGATGAACACTGAAGCTTTCTTT. The chain recombines TRBV29-1 with TRBJ1-1; D is ambiguous. Germline CDR1 reads SQVTM; CDR2 reads ANQGSEA. The germline V and J ends were trimmed by 6 bases and 0 bases, with 17 bases remaining between them. The length of the CDR3 is 15 residues.

This clonotype was seen repeatedly, ten times or more. This rearrangement joins TRBV4-1 to TRBJ1-3; D is unresolved. Between the trimmed V and J ends, which lost 2 bases and 7 bases, there was a span of 18 bases. The germline CDR1 and CDR2 sequences are MGHRA and YSYEKL. This CDR3 contains 16 residues. This chain's CDR3 is CASSQLPDGMRNTIYF. The CDR3 nucleotides are TGCGCCAGCAGCCAACTGCCAGACGGTATGAGGAACACCATATATTTT.

Many counts were recorded for this clonotype. The gene calls are TRBV5-1 and TRBJ2-1; TRBD2 aligns across 9 bases. J lost 0 bases, V lost 4 bases, and 8 bases had no gene match. CDR3 length: 17 residues. Germline-derived CDR1 and CDR2 are SGHRS and YFSETQ. The CDR3 region has the DNA TGCGCCAGCAGCCCGGATGGTAGCGGGAGCTCCTACAATGAGCAGTTCTTC. Translation: CASSPDGSGSSYNEQFF.

This clonotype occurred many times. The V gene is TRBV4-1, the J gene TRBJ2-7, with D perhaps matching TRBD1 or TRBD2 (6 bases each). Germline CDR1 MGHRA, CDR2 YSYEKL. CDR3 length: 17 residues. V was cut by 0 bases and J by 3 bases, with 18 bases left in between. CDR3 sequence: CASSQDPGAVPYYEQYF. CDR3 in DNA: TGCGCCAGCAGCCAAGATCCGGGGGCCGTTCCTTACTACGAGCAGTACTTC.

This clonotype was recorded many times. V is TRBV7-9 and J is TRBJ2-7; 9 bases align to TRBD1. The CDR3 runs to 12 residues. Germline CDR1 and CDR2: SEHNR and FQNEAQ (reference sequence). The V and J ends lost 6 bases and 6 bases, in that order; junction bases with no gene match: 3. DNA for the CDR3: TGTGCCAGCAGTTTGACAGGGGGCGAGCAGTACTTC. Residues: CASSLTGGEQYF.

This clonotype was seen a few times. The V call is TRBV4-1, the J call TRBJ2-7; no definite D call. Looked up from germline, CDR1 is MGHRA and CDR2 is YSYEKL. V lost 0 bases to trimming and J lost 0 bases, with 15 bases between them. The CDR3 runs to 17 residues. CDR3 sequence: CASSQDSGDIGSYEQYF. CDR3 DNA sequence: TGCGCCAGCAGCCAAGATTCTGGAGACATTGGCTCCTACGAGCAGTACTTC.

This clonotype turned up a few times. The rearrangement joins TRBV20-1 to TRBJ2-3, with 11 bases matching TRBD2. Germline lookup yields CDR1 DFQATT and CDR2 SNEGSKA (reference sequence). V shed 0 bases and J 0 bases; nucleotides not matched to a gene: 11. The CDR3 consists of 19 residues. This chain's CDR3 is CSAREGTSGPNFSTDTQYF. CDR3 nucleotides: TGCAGTGCTAGAGAAGGGACTAGCGGACCGAACTTTAGCACAGATACGCAGTATTTT.

This clonotype has just a few counts. V gene TRBV20-1 combines with J gene TRBJ2-1, with 7 bases matching TRBD2. CDR3 length: 15 residues. With 5 bases clipped from V and 4 bases from J, the junction kept 11 bases outside the gene matches. Germline V lookup: CDR1 DFQATT, CDR2 SNEGSKA (reference sequence). The chain's CDR3 is CSAPRAGYEYNEQFF. In DNA form, the CDR3 reads TGCAGTGCTCCACGAGCGGGATATGAATACAATGAGCAGTTCTTC.

Many counts were recorded for this clonotype. The genes are TRBV14 and TRBJ2-7; perhaps TRBD2 as D (5 bases). Germline CDR1 reads SGHDN; CDR2 reads FVKESK. The CDR3 runs 13 residues. The ends were cut back, 7 bases at V and 6 bases at J, with 16 bases in the middle. The CDR3 reads CASTPSLGVEQYF. The DNA for the CDR3 is TGTGCCAGCACCCCATCTCTCGGGGTCGAGCAGTACTTC.

This clonotype appeared many times. The chain combines TRBV10-3 with TRBJ1-2; the D is unclear. V lost 0 bases and J lost 2, with 7 bases in between. The CDR3 sequence is 14 residues long. Germline CDR1 reads ENHRY; CDR2 reads SYGVKD. The CDR3 nucleotides are TGTGCCATCAGTGAGTCCGTCAACAACTATGGCTACACCTTC. This sequence encodes CAISESVNNYGYTF.

The chain carries TRBV5-1 and TRBJ1-5, with 7 bases lining up with TRBD1. Germline values: CDR1 SGHRS, CDR2 YFSETQ. The CDR3 is 15 amino acids. V dropped 4 bases and J dropped 5; count of bases not matched to a gene: 9. CDR3 region: CASSQGTASDQPQHF. The CDR3 DNA reads as TGCGCCAGCAGCCAAGGGACAGCATCAGATCAGCCCCAGCATTTT.

This clonotype was counted at least ten times. The genes are TRBV21-1 and TRBJ2-1; the table's D call, TRBD2, was not checked against the DNA. TRBV21-1 is shown as a pseudogene. This CDR3 comprises 18 residues. CDR3 loop: CASSNLRLAGLRIHEQFF. CDR3 in DNA: TGTGCCAGCAGCAATCTGAGACTAGCGGGTTTACGGATCCATGAGCAGTTCTTC.

This clonotype showed up many times. This CDR3 is CASWAAGGGHTGELFF. DNA for the CDR3: TGTGCCAGTTGGGCGGCCGGCGGAGGGCACACCGGGGAGCTGTTTTTT. The rearrangement joins TRBV28 to TRBJ2-2; weak D call: TRBD2 (6 bases). The V gene's germline CDR1 is MDHEN and CDR2 SYDVKM. The CDR3 covers 16 residues. Trimming cost V 9 bases and J 3 bases, with 20 bases left between them.

At least ten counts were recorded for this clonotype. The genes are TRBV27 and TRBJ2-6; D remains unclear. Trimming shortened V by 6 bases and J by 0 bases, and 6 bases separated the two germline ends. CDR1 MNHEY and CDR2 SMNVEV come from the germline V gene (reference sequence). The CDR3 is made up of 14 amino acids. CDR3: CASSLLSGANVLTF. The CDR3 nucleotides read TGTGCCAGCAGCCTTCTCTCTGGGGCCAACGTCCTGACTTTC.

There are many counts of this clonotype. The chain couples TRBV28 to TRBJ2-5; TRBD1 agrees at 7 bases. V was clipped by 4 bases and J by 0 bases; unmatched bases: 8. The CDR3 sequence is 16 residues long. The germline V gene has CDR1 MDHEN and CDR2 SYDVKM. CDR3 bases: TGTGCCAGCAGTTACCCTACGGACAGGTACCAAGAGACCCAGTACTTC. Encoded protein: CASSYPTDRYQETQYF.

This clonotype showed up many times. The chain joins TRBV11-2 to TRBJ2-3; TRBD1 matches at 8 bases. The V gene end was trimmed by 8 bases and the J gene end by 6 bases; junction bases not matched to a gene: 10. This CDR3 has 14 amino acids. Germline assignment: CDR1 SGHAT and CDR2 FQNNGV. As DNA, the CDR3 is TGTGCCAGCCAGGGACAGGAGTTCGTGGATACGCAGTATTTT. Residues: CASQGQEFVDTQYF.

This clonotype was picked up a small number of times. This chain uses TRBV6-5 with TRBJ1-2; 8 nucleotides line up with TRBD1. The V and J ends lost 2 bases and 2 bases, in that order; junction bases with no gene match: 13. There are 18 residues in the CDR3. The V gene's germline CDR1 is MNHEY and CDR2 SVGAGI. DNA for the CDR3: TGTGCCAGCAGTTACCTCGCTCAGGGGGCTGTGAGGAACTATGGCTACACCTTC. This sequence encodes CASSYLAQGAVRNYGYTF.

This clonotype occurred once. This chain uses TRBV10-3 with TRBJ2-5; perhaps D is TRBD1 or TRBD2 (5 bases each). Per germline, CDR1 ENHRY and CDR2 SYGVKD. The CDR3 has 14 amino acids. V dropped 6 bases and J dropped 2 bases, with 13 bases sitting between them. CDR3 region: CAIRTRGLQETQYF. Here the CDR3 DNA reads TGTGCCATCAGAACCCGGGGCCTTCAAGAGACCCAGTACTTC.

This clonotype has at least ten counts. This rearrangement joins TRBV5-1 to TRBJ1-6; the match to TRBD1 covers 9 bases. CDR3 length: 14 residues. V was pared by 4 bases and J by 7 bases, with 3 bases of the junction left unmatched. CDR1 is SGHRS and CDR2 is YFSETQ in the germline V gene. CDR3 region: CASSLGQGNSPLHF. The CDR3 nucleotides read TGCGCCAGCAGCCTTGGACAGGGGAATTCACCCCTCCACTTT.

This clonotype was observed a handful of times. V usage is TRBV12-3 or TRBV12-4 and J usage is TRBJ2-3; a possible D gene is TRBD1 (5 bases). The germline V and J ends were trimmed by 4 bases and 6 bases, with 8 bases remaining between them. The CDR3 contains 12 residues. CDR3 protein: CASSWTPDTQYF. The DNA of the CDR3 is TGTGCCAGCAGTTGGACACCGGATACGCAGTATTTT.

At least ten counts were recorded for this clonotype. This chain uses TRBV2 with TRBJ2-3, with D perhaps matching TRBD2 (7 bases). The CDR3 sequence is 13 residues long. Looked up from germline, CDR1 is SNHLY and CDR2 is FYNNEI. V dropped 8 bases and J dropped 2 bases, with 11 bases sitting between them. CDR3 DNA sequence: TGTGCCAGCGGGGGGGGCCTCACAGATACGCAGTATTTT. It specifies CASGGGLTDTQYF.

In regard to this clonotype: A much more abundant neighbour one base away suggests this may be a read error. CDR3: CGVEDLPSGVLQETQYF. CDR3 DNA: TGCGGCGTTGAAGATCTGCCTAGCGGGGTTCTCCAAGAGACCCAGTACTTC. The chain couples TRBV29-1 to TRBJ2-5; 9 nucleotides match TRBD2. CDR3 length: 17 residues. Germline V CDR1 and CDR2: SQVTM, ANQGSEA.

This clonotype was seen only a few times. This chain uses TRBV7-3 with TRBJ2-5; no firm D call. Per germline, CDR1 SGHTA and CDR2 FQGTGA. This CDR3 contains 13 residues. V lost 4 bases to trimming and J lost 0 bases, with 6 bases between them. This CDR3 is CASSYGYQETQYF. As DNA, the CDR3 is TGTGCCAGCAGCTACGGGTACCAAGAGACCCAGTACTTC.